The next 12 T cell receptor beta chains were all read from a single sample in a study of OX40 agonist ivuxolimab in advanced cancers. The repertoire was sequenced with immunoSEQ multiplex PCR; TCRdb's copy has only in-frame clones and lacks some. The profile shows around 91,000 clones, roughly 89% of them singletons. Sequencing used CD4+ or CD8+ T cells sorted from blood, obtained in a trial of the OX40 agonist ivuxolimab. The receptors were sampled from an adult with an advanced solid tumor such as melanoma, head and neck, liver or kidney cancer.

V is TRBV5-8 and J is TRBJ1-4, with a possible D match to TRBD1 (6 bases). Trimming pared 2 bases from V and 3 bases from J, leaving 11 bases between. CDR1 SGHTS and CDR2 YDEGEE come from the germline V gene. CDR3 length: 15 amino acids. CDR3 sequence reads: CASSLQGRANEKLFF. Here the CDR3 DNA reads TGTGCCAGCAGCTTACAGGGCCGGGCTAATGAAAAACTGTTTTTT.

CDR3 nucleotides: TGCGCCAGCAGCTTCCGGGGTGTTGGCTATGGCTACACCTTC. It encodes CASSFRGVGYGYTF. V gene TRBV5-1 combines with J gene TRBJ1-2, with unresolved D. The length of the CDR3 is 14 residues. Germline V gives CDR1 SGHRS, CDR2 YFSETQ. The ends were cut back, 2 bases at V and 4 bases at J, with 12 bases in the middle. The whole variable domain, filled in from reference TRBV5-1 and TRBJ1-2, reads KAGVTQTPRYLIKTRGQQVTLSCSPISGHRSVSWYQQTPGQGLQFLFEYFSETQRNKGNFPGRFSGRQFSNSRSEMNVSTLELGDSALYLCASSFRGVGYGYTFGSGTRLTVV.

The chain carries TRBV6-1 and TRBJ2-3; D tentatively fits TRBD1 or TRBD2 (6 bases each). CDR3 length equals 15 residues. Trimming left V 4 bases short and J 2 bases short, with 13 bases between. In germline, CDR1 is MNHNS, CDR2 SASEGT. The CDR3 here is CASSGHPGATDTQYF. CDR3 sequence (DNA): TGTGCCAGCAGTGGACACCCGGGGGCCACAGATACGCAGTATTTT.

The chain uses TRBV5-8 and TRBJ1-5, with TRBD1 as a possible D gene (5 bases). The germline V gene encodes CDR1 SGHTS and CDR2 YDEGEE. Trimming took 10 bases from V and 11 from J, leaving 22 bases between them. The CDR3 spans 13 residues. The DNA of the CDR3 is TGTGCCGCGTCCCTACTGGGGGGGGTGGCCCAGCATTTT. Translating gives CAASLLGGVAQHF.

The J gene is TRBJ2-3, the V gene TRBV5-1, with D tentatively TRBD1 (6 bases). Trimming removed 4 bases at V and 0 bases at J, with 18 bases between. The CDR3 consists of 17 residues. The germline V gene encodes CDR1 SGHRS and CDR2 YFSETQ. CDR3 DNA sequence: TGCGCCAGCAGCGGCAAGGACAGACAAACTAGCACAGATACGCAGTATTTT. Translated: CASSGKDRQTSTDTQYF.

The CDR3 DNA follows: TGTGCCCTTACAGGGGCAGGGAACACTGAAGCTTTCTTT. This sequence encodes CALTGAGNTEAFF. The chain joins TRBV30 to TRBJ1-1; TRBD1 aligns across 7 bases. Germline CDR1 GTSNPN, CDR2 SVGIG (reference sequence). Losses at the gene ends were 8 bases for V and 1 base for J; bases not matched to a gene: 7. The CDR3 consists of 13 residues.

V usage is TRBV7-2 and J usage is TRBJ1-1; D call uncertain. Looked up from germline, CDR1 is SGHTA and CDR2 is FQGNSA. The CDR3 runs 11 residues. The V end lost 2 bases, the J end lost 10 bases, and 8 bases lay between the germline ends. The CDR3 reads CASSLIPRAFF. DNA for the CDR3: TGTGCCAGCAGCTTAATCCCGCGAGCTTTCTTT.

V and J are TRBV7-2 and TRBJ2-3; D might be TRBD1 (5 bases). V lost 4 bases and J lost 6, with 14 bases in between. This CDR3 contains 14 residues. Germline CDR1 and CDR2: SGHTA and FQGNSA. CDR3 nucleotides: TGTGCCAGCAGCTGGGGCGGCCCCCGGGATACGCAGTATTTT. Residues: CASSWGGPRDTQYF.

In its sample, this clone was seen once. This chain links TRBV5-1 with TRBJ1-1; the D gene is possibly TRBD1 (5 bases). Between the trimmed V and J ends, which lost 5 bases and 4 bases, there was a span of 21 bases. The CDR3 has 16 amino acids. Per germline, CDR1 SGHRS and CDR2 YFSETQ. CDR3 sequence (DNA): TGCGCCAGCAGTCCGGGGACCAAAAATTACGGCACTGAAGCTTTCTTT. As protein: CASSPGTKNYGTEAFF.

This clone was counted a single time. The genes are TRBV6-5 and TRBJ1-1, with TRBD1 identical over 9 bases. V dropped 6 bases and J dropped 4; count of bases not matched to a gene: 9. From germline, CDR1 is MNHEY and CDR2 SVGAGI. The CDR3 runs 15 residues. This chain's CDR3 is CASSKPRDRATEAFF. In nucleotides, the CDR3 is TGTGCCAGCAGCAAACCCCGGGACAGGGCCACTGAAGCTTTCTTT.

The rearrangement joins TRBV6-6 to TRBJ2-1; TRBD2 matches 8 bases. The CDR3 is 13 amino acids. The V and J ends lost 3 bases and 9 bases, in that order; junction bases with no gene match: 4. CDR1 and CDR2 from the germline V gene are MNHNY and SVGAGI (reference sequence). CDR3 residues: CASSYYSGSEQFF. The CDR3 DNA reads TGTGCCAGCAGTTATTACAGCGGGAGTGAGCAGTTCTTC.

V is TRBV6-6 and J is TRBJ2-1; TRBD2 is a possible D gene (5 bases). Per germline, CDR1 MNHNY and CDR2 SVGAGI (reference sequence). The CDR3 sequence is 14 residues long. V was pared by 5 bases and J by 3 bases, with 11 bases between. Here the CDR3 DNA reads TGTGCCAGCAGTATCAGACTAAACTACAATGAGCAGTTCTTC. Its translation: CASSIRLNYNEQFF.